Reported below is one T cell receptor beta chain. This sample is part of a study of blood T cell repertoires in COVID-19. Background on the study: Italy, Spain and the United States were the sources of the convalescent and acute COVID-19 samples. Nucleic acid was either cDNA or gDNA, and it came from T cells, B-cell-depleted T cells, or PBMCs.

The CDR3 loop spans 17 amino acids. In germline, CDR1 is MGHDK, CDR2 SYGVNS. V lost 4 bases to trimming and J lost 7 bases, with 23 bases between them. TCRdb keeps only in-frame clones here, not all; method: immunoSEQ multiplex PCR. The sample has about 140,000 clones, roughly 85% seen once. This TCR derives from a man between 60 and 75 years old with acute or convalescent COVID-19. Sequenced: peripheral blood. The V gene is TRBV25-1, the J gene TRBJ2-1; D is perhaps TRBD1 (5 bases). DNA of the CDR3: TGTGCCAGCAGTGTTGGGGCAGCTAATCTCTTCCGTAATGAGCAGTTCTTC. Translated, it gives CASSVGAANLFRNEQFF.